In this sample, the clone carrying this T cell receptor (beta chain) turned up a few times. Its antigen is not known. Produced via immunoSEQ multiplex PCR; TCRdb's table is partial and in-frame only. The table includes a few hundred thousand clones, 70% to 90% detected once. V lost 6 bases and J 2 bases, leaving 11 bases between the germline ends. Per the germline V gene, CDR1 is SNHLY and CDR2 is FYNNEI. The CDR3 has 13 residues. This entry is derived from a study of cytomegalovirus exposure and HLA in healthy donors. Study at large: The same platform as the 650 to 700 first-cohort repertoires was used for the 120 validation repertoires, a later analysis reported.

Study results and caveats: As was reported, the classifier diagnosed cytomegalovirus status with high specificity and sensitivity. It was approximately 150 TCR beta chains that were listed as cytomegalovirus-associated. In vitro data verified a few CMV-associated chains as specific for CMV antigens.

J is TRBJ2-7 and V is TRBV2; D is possibly TRBD1 (5 bases). This sequence was found in a woman aged 18-30 years in good health and CMV-seronegative. Sequencing input: PBMCs. CDR3 sequence: CASRGLLAYEQYF. The CDR3 region has the DNA TGTGCCAGCAGGGGGCTCTTGGCCTACGAGCAGTACTTC.